A selection of T cell receptor beta chains follows, all from one sample in a study of blood T cell repertoires in COVID-19. Assay used: immunoSEQ multiplex PCR; TCRdb lists only in-frame clones, some missing. The sample lists under 75,000 clones, roughly 84% occurring once. What was sequenced was peripheral blood. These receptors all stem from a woman between 18 and 29 years old with acute or convalescent COVID-19. Both conserved end residues are part of each CDR3. D genes are given only for firm matches. The listing skips clone size in some rows; elsewhere it reads once, few, many or a size class.

D: TRBD1
size: .
J: TRBJ1-2
V: TRBV2
DNA: TGTGCCAGCAGTGACCAGGGGGACTATGGCTACACCTTC
CDR3: CASSDQGDYGYTF

D: .
size: .
J: TRBJ2-3
V: TRBV6-5
DNA: TGTGCCAGCAGTATAGAATTCCATCGGACAGATACGCAGTATTTT
CDR3: CASSIEFHRTDTQYF

D: TRBD2
size: .
J: TRBJ2-3
V: TRBV19
DNA: TGTGCCAGTAGTATGGGTCAGCCGACTAGCTCAGATACGCAGTATTTT
CDR3: CASSMGQPTSSDTQYF

D: TRBD1
size: .
J: TRBJ1-1
V: TRBV5-1
DNA: TGCGCCAGCAGCTTGGGTCAGTTGAGGACAGGGCGTAAGAACACTGAAGCTTTCTTT
CDR3: CASSLGQLRTGRKNTEAFF

D: .
size: .
J: TRBJ1-5
V: TRBV19
DNA: TGTGCCAGTAGTATAGTGTGGACTGCGGTCAATCAGCCCCAGCATTTT
CDR3: CASSIVWTAVNQPQHF

D: .
size: .
J: TRBJ1-1
V: TRBV9
DNA: TGTGCCAGCAGAAACCGCAGGAACACTGAAGCTTTCTTT
CDR3: CASRNRRNTEAFF

D: TRBD1
size: .
J: TRBJ1-2
V: TRBV19
DNA: TGTGCCAGTAGCCGACAGGGGTACTATGGCTACACCTTC
CDR3: CASSRQGYYGYTF

D: .
size: .
J: TRBJ2-3
V: TRBV30
DNA: TGTGCCTGGAGTCCTGGGGGGGCCGCCGGAGGCACAGATACGCAGTATTTT
CDR3: CAWSPGGAAGGTDTQYF

D: .
size: .
J: TRBJ2-1
V: TRBV7-9
DNA: TGTGCCAGCAGCTTAGATCCTAGTTGGTATGAGCAGTTCTTC
CDR3: CASSLDPSWYEQFF

D: .
size: .
J: TRBJ2-1
V: TRBV18
DNA: TGTGCCAGCTCACCACGCGAAAGCTCCTACAATGAGCAGTTCTTC
CDR3: CASSPRESSYNEQFF

D: .
size: .
J: TRBJ1-2
V: TRBV13
DNA: TGTGCCAGCAGTCATCTCAAAGTGGGGACTTATGGCTACACCTTC
CDR3: CASSHLKVGTYGYTF

D: TRBD1
size: .
J: TRBJ1-1
V: TRBV7-9
DNA: TGTGCCAGCAGCCAGACAGGACAGGGTGTTATGGAAGCTTTCTTT
CDR3: CASSQTGQGVMEAFF

D: TRBD1
size: .
J: TRBJ1-1
V: TRBV6-2/TRBV6-3
DNA: TGTGCCAGCAGCAAGGGGACAGTTGAAGCTTTCTTT
CDR3: CASSKGTVEAFF

D: .
size: .
J: TRBJ1-4
V: TRBV7-8
DNA: TGTGCCAGCAGGGCCCACCGGGGGTCTAATGAAAAACTGTTTTTT
CDR3: CASRAHRGSNEKLFF

D: TRBD1
size: .
J: TRBJ1-4
V: TRBV15
DNA: TGTGCCACCAGCAGAGTCGGGACAGCAAATGAAAAACTGTTTTTT
CDR3: CATSRVGTANEKLFF

D: .
size: .
J: TRBJ2-7
V: TRBV15
DNA: TGTGCCACCAGCCTTGACGGGTACGAGCAGTACTTC
CDR3: CATSLDGYEQYF

D: TRBD1
size: .
J: TRBJ2-1
V: TRBV5-8
DNA: TGTGCCAGCAGCGCGACAGGGGGTGTGTACAATGAGCAGTTCTTC
CDR3: CASSATGGVYNEQFF

D: .
size: .
J: TRBJ2-6
V: TRBV28
DNA: TGTGCCAGCAGGACAGGTGGCTCTGGGGCCAACGTCCTGACTTTC
CDR3: CASRTGGSGANVLTF

D: .
size: once
J: TRBJ2-4
V: TRBV2
DNA: TGTGCCAGCACTCTGCTGGCCCCGGGTGATGGTGTAATAAACATTCAGTACTTC
CDR3: CASTLLAPGDGVINIQYF

D: .
size: few
J: TRBJ1-2
V: TRBV5-4
DNA: TGTGCCAGCAGCCCCGAGGCAAGACTTTATGGCTACACCTTC
CDR3: CASSPEARLYGYTF

D: .
size: .
J: TRBJ1-5
V: TRBV12-5
DNA: TGTGCTAGTGGTGCTAGACCTAACCCCCATCAGCCCCAGCATTTT
CDR3: CASGARPNPHQPQHF

D: .
size: .
J: TRBJ2-7
V: TRBV28
DNA: TGTGCCAGCAGCAACTTATCGGGGACAAAATATGACGAGCAGTACTTC
CDR3: CASSNLSGTKYDEQYF

D: .
size: .
J: TRBJ2-7
V: TRBV30
DNA: TGTGCCTGGAGTCTAACAGGGAACGAGCAGTACTTC
CDR3: CAWSLTGNEQYF

D: TRBD2
size: .
J: TRBJ2-1
V: TRBV5-1
DNA: TGCGCCAGCAGCGCGGGGGGCAGAAATGAGCAGTTCTTC
CDR3: CASSAGGRNEQFF

D: .
size: once
J: TRBJ1-1
V: TRBV28
DNA: TGTGCCAGCAGAGGACAAGTGAACACTGAAGCTTTCTTT
CDR3: CASRGQVNTEAFF

D: .
size: .
J: TRBJ1-1
V: TRBV28
DNA: TGTGCCAGCGTCGGGGGGCCCACTGAAGCTTTCTTT
CDR3: CASVGGPTEAFF

D: .
size: once
J: TRBJ2-7
V: TRBV4-2
DNA: TGTGCCAGCAGCGCTCGGACTGGACGGTTCGGCGAGCAGTACTTC
CDR3: CASSARTGRFGEQYF

D: .
size: .
J: TRBJ1-1
V: TRBV7-2
DNA: TGTGCCAGCAGACTAGGGTCCAACACTGAAGCTTTCTTT
CDR3: CASRLGSNTEAFF

D: TRBD1
size: once
J: TRBJ2-7
V: TRBV19
DNA: TGTGCCAGCCGTCCGACACAGGGGGCAAGCTACGAGCAGTACTTC
CDR3: CASRPTQGASYEQYF

D: TRBD2
size: .
J: TRBJ2-1
V: TRBV6-5
DNA: TGTGCCAGCACCGGACTAGCGGGGACGGGGGGTGAGCAGTTCTTC
CDR3: CASTGLAGTGGEQFF

D: .
size: once
J: TRBJ1-6
V: TRBV19
DNA: TGTGCCAGTAGTATTAACATTAATTCACCCCTCCACTTT
CDR3: CASSININSPLHF

D: TRBD1
size: .
J: TRBJ2-5
V: TRBV19
DNA: TGTGCCAGTAGTCTACAGGGGTTCCAAGAGACCCAGTACTTC
CDR3: CASSLQGFQETQYF

D: .
size: .
J: TRBJ1-1
V: TRBV19
DNA: TGTGCCAGTAGTACGAGTCCCCCCGCAACCACGTACACTGAAGCTTTCTTT
CDR3: CASSTSPPATTYTEAFF

D: TRBD1
size: .
J: TRBJ1-4
V: TRBV7-2
DNA: TGTGCCAGCAGCTTTGTGGGGACAGGTGCAAGTAGGGAAAAACTGTTTTTT
CDR3: CASSFVGTGASREKLFF

D: TRBD1
size: .
J: TRBJ2-2
V: TRBV5-5
DNA: TGTGCCAGCAGCTTGGCCCTTGGACAGGGAATGACCGGGGAGCTGTTTTTT
CDR3: CASSLALGQGMTGELFF

D: .
size: .
J: TRBJ2-5
V: TRBV5-8
DNA: TGTGCCAGCAGCTTCCGGGGGGCGGAGACCCAGTACTTC
CDR3: CASSFRGAETQYF